This paragraph covers one TCR beta chain sequence. Other DNA sequences from this sample encode an identical CDR3 as well. This entry is derived from a study of blood T cell repertoires in COVID-19. Across the whole study: COVID-19 samples from acute and convalescent phases originated in the United States, Italy and Spain. The cDNA or gDNA used as material had been derived from T cells, B-cell-depleted T cells, or PBMCs.

Assay: immunoSEQ multiplex PCR; the TCRdb copy retains only in-frame clones and omits some. The top ten hold roughly 12% of the sample, which has about 440,000 clones, about 91% seen once. V lost 3 bases to trimming and J lost 4 bases, with 3 bases between them. Germline V gene data show CDR1 as MDHEN and CDR2 as SYDVKM. This CDR3 is built from 12 residues. The clonotype comes from a woman in her 50s with COVID-19, enrolled during active disease. Material for sequencing was peripheral blood. This chain joins TRBV28 and TRBJ2-2; D remains unclear. The CDR3 protein is CASSFSTGELFF. The CDR3 nucleotides are TGTGCCAGCAGTTTCAGCACCGGGGAGCTGTTTTTT.